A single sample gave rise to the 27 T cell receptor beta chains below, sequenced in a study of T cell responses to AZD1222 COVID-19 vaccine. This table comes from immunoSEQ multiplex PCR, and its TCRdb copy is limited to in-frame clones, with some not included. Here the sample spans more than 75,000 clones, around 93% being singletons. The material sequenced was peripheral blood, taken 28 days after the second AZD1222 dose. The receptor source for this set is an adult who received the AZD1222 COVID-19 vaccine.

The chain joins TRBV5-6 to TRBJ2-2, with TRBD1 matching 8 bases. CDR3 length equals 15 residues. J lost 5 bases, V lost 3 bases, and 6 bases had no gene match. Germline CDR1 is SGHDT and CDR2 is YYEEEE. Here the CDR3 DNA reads TGTGCCAGCAGCTCCCGACAGGGGTATACCGGGGAGCTGTTTTTT. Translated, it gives CASSSRQGYTGELFF. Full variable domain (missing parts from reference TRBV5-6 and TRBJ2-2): DAGVTQSPTHLIKTRGQQVTLRCSPKSGHDTVSWYQQALGQGPQFIFQYYEEEERQRGNFPDRFSGHQFPNYSSELNVNALLLGDSALYLCASSSRQGYTGELFFGEGSRLTVL.

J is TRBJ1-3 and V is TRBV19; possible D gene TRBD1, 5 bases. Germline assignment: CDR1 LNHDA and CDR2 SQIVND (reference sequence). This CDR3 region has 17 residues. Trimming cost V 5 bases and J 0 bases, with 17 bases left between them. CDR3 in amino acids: CASSLLGAGYSGNTIYF. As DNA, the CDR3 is TGTGCCAGTAGTCTACTAGGGGCCGGCTACTCTGGAAACACCATATATTTT.

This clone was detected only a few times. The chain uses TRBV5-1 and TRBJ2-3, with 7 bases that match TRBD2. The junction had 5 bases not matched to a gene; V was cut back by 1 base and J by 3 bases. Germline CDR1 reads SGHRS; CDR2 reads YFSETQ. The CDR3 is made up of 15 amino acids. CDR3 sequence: CASSLHAGETDTQYF. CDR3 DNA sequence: TGCGCCAGCAGCTTGCATGCGGGAGAAACAGATACGCAGTATTTT.

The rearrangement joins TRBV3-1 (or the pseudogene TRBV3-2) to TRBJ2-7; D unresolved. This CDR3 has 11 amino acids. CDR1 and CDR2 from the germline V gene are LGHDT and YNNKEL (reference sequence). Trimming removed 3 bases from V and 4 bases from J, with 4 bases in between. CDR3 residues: CASSHQYEQYF. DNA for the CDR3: TGTGCCAGCAGCCATCAATACGAGCAGTACTTC.

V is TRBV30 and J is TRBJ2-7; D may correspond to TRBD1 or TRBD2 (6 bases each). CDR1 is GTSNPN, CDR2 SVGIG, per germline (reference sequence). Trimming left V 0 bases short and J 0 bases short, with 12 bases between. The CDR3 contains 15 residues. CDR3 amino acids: CAWSVLGGGSYEQYF. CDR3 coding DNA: TGTGCCTGGAGTGTACTCGGAGGGGGCTCCTACGAGCAGTACTTC.

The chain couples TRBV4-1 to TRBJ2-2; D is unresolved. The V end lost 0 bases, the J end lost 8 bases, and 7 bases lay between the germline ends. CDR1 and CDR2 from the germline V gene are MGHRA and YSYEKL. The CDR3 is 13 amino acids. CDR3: CASSQDWVGELFF. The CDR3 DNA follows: TGCGCCAGCAGCCAAGACTGGGTTGGGGAGCTGTTTTTT.

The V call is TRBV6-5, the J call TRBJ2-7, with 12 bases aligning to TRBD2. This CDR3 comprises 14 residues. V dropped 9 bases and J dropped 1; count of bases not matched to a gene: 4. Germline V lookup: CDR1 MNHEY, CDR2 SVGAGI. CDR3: CASRTSGMSYEQYF. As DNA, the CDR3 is TGTGCCAGTCGGACTAGCGGGATGTCCTACGAGCAGTACTTC.

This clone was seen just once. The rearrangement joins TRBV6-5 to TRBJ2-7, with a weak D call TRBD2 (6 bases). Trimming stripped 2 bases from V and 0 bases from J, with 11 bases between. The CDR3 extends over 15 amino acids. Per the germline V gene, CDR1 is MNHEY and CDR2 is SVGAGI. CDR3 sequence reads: CASSYARDFSYEQYF. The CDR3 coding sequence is TGTGCCAGCAGTTACGCCCGGGACTTCTCCTACGAGCAGTACTTC.

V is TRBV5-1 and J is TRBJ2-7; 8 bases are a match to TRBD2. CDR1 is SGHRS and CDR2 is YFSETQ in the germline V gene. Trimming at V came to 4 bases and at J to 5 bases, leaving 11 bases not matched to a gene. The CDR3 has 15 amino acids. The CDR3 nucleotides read TGCGCCAGCAGCCCCGGGAGGGGTTCTTTGAACGAGCAGTACTTC. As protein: CASSPGRGSLNEQYF.

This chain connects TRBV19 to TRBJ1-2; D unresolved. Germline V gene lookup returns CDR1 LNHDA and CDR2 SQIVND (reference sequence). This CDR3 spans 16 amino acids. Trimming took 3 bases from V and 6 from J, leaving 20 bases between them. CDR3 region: CASSIDGRNSLDGYTF. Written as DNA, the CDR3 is TGTGCCAGTAGTATTGATGGCAGAAACAGCCTCGATGGCTACACCTTC.

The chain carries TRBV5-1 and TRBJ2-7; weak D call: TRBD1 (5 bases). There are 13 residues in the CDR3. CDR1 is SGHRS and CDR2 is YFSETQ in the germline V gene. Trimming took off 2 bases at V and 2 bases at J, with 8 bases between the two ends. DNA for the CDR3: TGCGCCAGCAGCTTTCGACAGACCTACGAGCAGTACTTC. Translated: CASSFRQTYEQYF.

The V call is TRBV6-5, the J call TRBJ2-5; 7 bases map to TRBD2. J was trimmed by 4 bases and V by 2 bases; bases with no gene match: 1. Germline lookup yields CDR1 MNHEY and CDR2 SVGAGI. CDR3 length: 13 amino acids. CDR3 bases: TGTGCCAGCAGTTACGGGGGGGGAGAGACCCAGTACTTC. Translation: CASSYGGGETQYF.

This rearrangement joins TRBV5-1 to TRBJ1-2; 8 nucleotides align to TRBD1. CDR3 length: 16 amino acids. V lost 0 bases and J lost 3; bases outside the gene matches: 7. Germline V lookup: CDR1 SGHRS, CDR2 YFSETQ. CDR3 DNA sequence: TGCGCCAGCAGCTTGGCCAGGGGGCGGTCAGACTATGGCTACACCTTC. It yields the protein CASSLARGRSDYGYTF.

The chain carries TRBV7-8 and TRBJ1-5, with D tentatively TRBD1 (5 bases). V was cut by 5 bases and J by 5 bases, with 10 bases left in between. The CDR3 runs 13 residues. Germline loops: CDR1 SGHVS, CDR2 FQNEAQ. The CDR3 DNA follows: TGTGCCAGCAGCCAAGACAGTTATCAGCCCCAGCATTTT. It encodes CASSQDSYQPQHF.

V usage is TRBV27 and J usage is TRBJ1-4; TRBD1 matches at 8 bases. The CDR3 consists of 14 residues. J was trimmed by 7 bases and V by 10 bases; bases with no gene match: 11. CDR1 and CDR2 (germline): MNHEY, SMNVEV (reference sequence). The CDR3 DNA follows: TGTGCCACCAGCAAGGCAGGGGGCGTTGAAAAACTGTTTTTT. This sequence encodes CATSKAGGVEKLFF.

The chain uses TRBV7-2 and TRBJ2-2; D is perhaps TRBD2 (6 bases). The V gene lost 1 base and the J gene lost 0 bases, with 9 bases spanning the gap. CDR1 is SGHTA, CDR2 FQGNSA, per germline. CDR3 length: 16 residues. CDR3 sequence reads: CASSLVSGTNTGELFF. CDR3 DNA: TGTGCCAGCAGCTTAGTTAGCGGAACGAACACCGGGGAGCTGTTTTTT.

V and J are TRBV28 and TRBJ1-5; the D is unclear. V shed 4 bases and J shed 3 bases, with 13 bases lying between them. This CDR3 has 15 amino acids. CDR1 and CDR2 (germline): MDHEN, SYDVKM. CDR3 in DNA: TGTGCCAGCAGTTCCCCTCGTTTATCCAATCAGCCCCAGCATTTT. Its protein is CASSSPRLSNQPQHF. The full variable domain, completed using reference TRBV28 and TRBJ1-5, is DVKVTQSSRYLVKRTGEKVFLECVQDMDHENMFWYRQDPGLGLRLIYFSYDVKMKEKGDIPEGYSVSREKKERFSLILESASTNQTSMYLCASSSPRLSNQPQHFGDGTRLSIL.

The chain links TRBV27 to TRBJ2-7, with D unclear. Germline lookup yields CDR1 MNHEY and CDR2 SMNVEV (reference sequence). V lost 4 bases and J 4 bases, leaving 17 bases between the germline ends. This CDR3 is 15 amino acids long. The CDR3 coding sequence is TGTGCCAGCAGTTCACGGCCAGGCCCCGGGTACGAGCAGTACTTC. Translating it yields CASSSRPGPGYEQYF.

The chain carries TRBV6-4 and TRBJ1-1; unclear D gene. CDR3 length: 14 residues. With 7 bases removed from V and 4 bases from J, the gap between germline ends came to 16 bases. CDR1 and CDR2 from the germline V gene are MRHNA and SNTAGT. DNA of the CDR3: TGTGCCAGCAAGCCCGAGACAAGATCCACTGAAGCTTTCTTT. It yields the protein CASKPETRSTEAFF.

CDR3: CASSPPENTEAFF. The CDR3 DNA reads as TGTGCCAGCAGCCCCCCAGAGAACACTGAAGCTTTCTTT. This chain connects TRBV28 to TRBJ1-1; D uncertain. Germline V lookup: CDR1 MDHEN, CDR2 SYDVKM. This CDR3 contains 13 residues. V was cut by 6 bases and J by 1 base, with 9 bases left in between. The full variable domain, with the rest looked up from reference TRBV28 and TRBJ1-1, is DVKVTQSSRYLVKRTGEKVFLECVQDMDHENMFWYRQDPGLGLRLIYFSYDVKMKEKGDIPEGYSVSREKKERFSLILESASTNQTSMYLCASSPPENTEAFFGQGTRLTVV.

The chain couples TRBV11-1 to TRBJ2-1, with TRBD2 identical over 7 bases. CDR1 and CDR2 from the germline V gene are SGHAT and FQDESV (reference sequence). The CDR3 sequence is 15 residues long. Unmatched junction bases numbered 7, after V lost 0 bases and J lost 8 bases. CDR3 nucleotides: TGTGCCAGCAGCTTAGCGCAGAGCGGGACCTATGAGCAGTTCTTC. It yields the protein CASSLAQSGTYEQFF.

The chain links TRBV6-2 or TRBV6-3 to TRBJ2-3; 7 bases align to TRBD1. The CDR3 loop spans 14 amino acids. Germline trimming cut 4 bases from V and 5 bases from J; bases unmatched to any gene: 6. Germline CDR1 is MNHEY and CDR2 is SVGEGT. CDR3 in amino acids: CASSSGGAGDTQYF. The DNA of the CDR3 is TGTGCCAGCAGTTCAGGGGGAGCTGGAGATACGCAGTATTTT.

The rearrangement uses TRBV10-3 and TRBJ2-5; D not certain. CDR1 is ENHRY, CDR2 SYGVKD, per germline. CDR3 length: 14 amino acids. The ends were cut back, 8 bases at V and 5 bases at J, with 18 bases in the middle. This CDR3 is CAIGESPGGETQYF. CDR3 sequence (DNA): TGTGCCATCGGAGAAAGCCCTGGTGGGGAGACCCAGTACTTC.

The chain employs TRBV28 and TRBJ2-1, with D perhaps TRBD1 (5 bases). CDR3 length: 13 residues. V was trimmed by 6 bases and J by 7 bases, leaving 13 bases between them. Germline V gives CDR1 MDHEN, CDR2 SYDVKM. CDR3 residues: CASRPPKGNEQFF. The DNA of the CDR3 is TGTGCCAGCAGACCTCCGAAGGGGAATGAGCAGTTCTTC.

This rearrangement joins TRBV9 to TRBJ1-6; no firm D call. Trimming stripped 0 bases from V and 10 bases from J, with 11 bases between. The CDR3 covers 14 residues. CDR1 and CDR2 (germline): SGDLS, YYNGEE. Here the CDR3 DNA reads TGTGCCAGCAGCGTAGGGGTAGGCTGGTCACCCCTCCACTTT. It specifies CASSVGVGWSPLHF.

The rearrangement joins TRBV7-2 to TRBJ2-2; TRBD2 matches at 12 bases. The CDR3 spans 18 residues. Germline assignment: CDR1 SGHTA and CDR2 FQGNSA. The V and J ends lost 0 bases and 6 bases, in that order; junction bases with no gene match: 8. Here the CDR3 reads CASSLARQTSGRAGELFF. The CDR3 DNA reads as TGTGCCAGCAGCTTAGCCCGACAGACTAGCGGGAGAGCCGGGGAGCTGTTTTTT.

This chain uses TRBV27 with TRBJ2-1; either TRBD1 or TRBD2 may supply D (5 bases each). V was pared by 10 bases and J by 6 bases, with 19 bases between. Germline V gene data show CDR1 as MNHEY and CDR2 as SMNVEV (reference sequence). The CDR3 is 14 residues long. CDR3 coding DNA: TGTGCCACCACAGGACACGTGGGGGTCAATGAGCAGTTCTTC. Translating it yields CATTGHVGVNEQFF.